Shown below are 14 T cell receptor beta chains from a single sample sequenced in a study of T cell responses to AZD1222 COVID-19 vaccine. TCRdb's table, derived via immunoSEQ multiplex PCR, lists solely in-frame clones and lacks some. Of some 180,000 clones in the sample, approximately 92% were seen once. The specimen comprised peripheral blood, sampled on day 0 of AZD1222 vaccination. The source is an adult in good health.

CDR3 in amino acids: CATSDIGPSSLEQFF. For the CDR3, the DNA is TGTGCCACCAGTGATATCGGCCCTAGCAGCTTGGAGCAGTTCTTC. The chain combines TRBV24-1 with TRBJ2-1, with D possibly matching TRBD2 (5 bases). The CDR3 spans 15 residues. Trimming left V 3 bases short and J 10 bases short, with 18 bases between. The germline CDR1 and CDR2 sequences are KGHDR and SFDVKD.

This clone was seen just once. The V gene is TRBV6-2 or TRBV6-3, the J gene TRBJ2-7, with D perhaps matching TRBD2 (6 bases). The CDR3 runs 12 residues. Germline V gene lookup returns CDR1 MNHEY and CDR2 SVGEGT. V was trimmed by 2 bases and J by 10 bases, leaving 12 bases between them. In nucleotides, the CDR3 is TGTGCCAGCAGTTACCTGGGAGGACTTCAGTACTTC. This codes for CASSYLGGLQYF.

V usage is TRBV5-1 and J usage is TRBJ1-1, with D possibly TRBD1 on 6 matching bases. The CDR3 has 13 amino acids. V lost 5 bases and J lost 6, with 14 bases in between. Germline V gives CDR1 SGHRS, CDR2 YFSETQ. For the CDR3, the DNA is TGCGCCAGCAGACAGGGCCTAGGCGCTGAAGCTTTCTTT. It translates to CASRQGLGAEAFF.

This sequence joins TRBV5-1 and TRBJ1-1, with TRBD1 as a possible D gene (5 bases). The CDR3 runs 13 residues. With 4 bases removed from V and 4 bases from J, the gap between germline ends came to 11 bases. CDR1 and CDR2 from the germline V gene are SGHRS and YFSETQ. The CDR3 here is CASSNQGSTEAFF. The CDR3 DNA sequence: TGCGCCAGCAGCAATCAGGGATCCACTGAAGCTTTCTTT.

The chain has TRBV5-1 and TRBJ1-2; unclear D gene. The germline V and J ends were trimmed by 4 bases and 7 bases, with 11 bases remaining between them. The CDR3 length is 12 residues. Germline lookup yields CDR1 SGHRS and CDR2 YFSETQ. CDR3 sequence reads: CASSPSGIGYTF. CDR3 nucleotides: TGCGCCAGCAGCCCAAGTGGGATTGGCTACACCTTC. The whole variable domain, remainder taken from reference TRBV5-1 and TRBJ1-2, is KAGVTQTPRYLIKTRGQQVTLSCSPISGHRSVSWYQQTPGQGLQFLFEYFSETQRNKGNFPGRFSGRQFSNSRSEMNVSTLELGDSALYLCASSPSGIGYTFGSGTRLTVV.

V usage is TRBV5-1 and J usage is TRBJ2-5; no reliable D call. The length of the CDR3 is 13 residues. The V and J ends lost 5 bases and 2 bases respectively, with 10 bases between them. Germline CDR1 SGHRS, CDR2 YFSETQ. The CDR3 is CASRRALQETQYF. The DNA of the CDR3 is TGCGCCAGCAGAAGAGCACTACAAGAGACCCAGTACTTC.

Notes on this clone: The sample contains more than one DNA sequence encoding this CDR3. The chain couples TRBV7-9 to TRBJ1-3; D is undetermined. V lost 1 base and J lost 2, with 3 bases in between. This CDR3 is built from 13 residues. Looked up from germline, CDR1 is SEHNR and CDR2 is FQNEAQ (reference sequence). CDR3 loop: CASSLGTGNTIYF. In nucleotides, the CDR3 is TGTGCCAGCAGCTTAGGTACTGGAAACACCATATATTTT.

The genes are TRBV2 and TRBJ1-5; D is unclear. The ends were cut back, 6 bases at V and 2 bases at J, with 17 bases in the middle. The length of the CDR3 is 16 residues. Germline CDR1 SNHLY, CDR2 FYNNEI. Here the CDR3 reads CASSPADGLGNQPQHF. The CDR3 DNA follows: TGTGCCAGCAGCCCTGCCGACGGACTGGGCAATCAGCCCCAGCATTTT.

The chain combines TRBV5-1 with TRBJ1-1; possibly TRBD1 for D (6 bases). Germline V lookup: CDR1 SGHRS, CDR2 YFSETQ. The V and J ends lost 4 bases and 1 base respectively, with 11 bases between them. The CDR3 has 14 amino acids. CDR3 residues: CASSPGAGNTEAFF. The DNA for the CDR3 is TGCGCCAGCAGCCCAGGGGCGGGGAACACTGAAGCTTTCTTT. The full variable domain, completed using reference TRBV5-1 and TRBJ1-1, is KAGVTQTPRYLIKTRGQQVTLSCSPISGHRSVSWYQQTPGQGLQFLFEYFSETQRNKGNFPGRFSGRQFSNSRSEMNVSTLELGDSALYLCASSPGAGNTEAFFGQGTRLTVV.

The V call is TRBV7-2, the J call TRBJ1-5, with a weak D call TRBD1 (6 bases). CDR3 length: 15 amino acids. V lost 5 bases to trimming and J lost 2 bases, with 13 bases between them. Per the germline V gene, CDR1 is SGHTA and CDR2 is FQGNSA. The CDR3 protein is CASSPGAYGNQPQHF. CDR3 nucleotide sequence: TGTGCCAGCAGCCCAGGGGCTTACGGCAATCAGCCCCAGCATTTT.

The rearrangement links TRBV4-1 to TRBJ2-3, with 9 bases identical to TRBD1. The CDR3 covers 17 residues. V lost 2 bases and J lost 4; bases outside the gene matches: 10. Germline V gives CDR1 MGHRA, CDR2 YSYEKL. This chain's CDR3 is CASSQSGTGSRPDTQYF. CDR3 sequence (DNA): TGCGCCAGCAGCCAAAGCGGGACAGGGAGTAGACCAGATACGCAGTATTTT.

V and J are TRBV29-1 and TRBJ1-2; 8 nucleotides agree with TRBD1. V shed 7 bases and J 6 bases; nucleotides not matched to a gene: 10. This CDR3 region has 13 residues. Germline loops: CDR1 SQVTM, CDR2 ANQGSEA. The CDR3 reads CSATRTGNHGYTF. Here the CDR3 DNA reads TGCAGCGCCACCCGGACAGGGAATCATGGCTACACCTTC.

DNA of the CDR3: TGTGCCAGTAGTATCGGAGGAGGGGGCTCTGGAAACACCATATATTTT. This translates into CASSIGGGGSGNTIYF. This sequence joins TRBV19 and TRBJ1-3; perhaps TRBD1 as D (6 bases). The CDR3 length is 16 residues. Trimming left V 3 bases short and J 0 bases short, with 12 bases between. Looked up from germline, CDR1 is LNHDA and CDR2 is SQIVND (reference sequence).

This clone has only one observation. The chain's CDR3 is CAWRKRQGWGDSPLHF. The CDR3 DNA reads TGTGCCTGGAGGAAAAGGCAAGGATGGGGAGATTCACCCCTCCACTTT. The chain employs TRBV30 and TRBJ1-6, with unresolved D. The CDR3 consists of 16 residues. The ends were cut back, 3 bases at V and 8 bases at J, with 20 bases in the middle. CDR1 is GTSNPN and CDR2 is SVGIG in the germline V gene (reference sequence). Drawing the rest from reference TRBV30 and TRBJ1-6, the complete variable domain is SQTIHQWPATLVQPVGSPLSLECTVEGTSNPNLYWYRQAAGRGLQLLFYSVGIGQISSEVPQNLSASRPQDRQFILSSKKLLLSDSGFYLCAWRKRQGWGDSPLHFGNGTRLTVT.